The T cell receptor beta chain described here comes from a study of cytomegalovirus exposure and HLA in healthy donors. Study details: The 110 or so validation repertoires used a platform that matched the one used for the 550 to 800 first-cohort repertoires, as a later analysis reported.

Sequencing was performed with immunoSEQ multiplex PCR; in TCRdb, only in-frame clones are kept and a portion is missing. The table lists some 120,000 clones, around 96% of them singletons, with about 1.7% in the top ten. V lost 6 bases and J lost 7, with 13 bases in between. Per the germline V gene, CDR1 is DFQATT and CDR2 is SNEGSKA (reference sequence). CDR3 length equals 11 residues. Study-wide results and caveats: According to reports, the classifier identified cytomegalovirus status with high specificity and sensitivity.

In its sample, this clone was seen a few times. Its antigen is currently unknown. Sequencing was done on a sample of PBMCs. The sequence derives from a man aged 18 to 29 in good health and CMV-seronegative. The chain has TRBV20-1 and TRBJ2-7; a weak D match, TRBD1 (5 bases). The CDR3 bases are TGCAGTGCGCTACAGGTCGGGGAGCAGTACTTC. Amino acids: CSALQVGEQYF.